This TCR beta chain derives from a study of T cells after posttransplantation cyclophosphamide. Whole-study findings and limits: After PTCy, TRB diversity resembled that of CNI/methotrexate controls. TRB overlap between skin or GI tissue T cells and blood was limited.

This clone was observed once. What it recognizes is unknown. The assay was immunoSEQ multiplex PCR, and TCRdb's table has in-frame clones only and misses some. The sample includes over 20,000 clones, 70% to 90% of them seen just once. Controls had myeloablative marrow grafts with methotrexate and calcineurin inhibitor, sampled at 1 year. The V gene's germline CDR1 is KGHSY and CDR2 FQNENV. The V gene lost 6 bases and the J gene lost 3 bases, with 11 bases spanning the gap. The CDR3 has 13 residues. The chain joins TRBV16 to TRBJ2-5, with D possibly matching TRBD1 (6 bases). This specimen consisted of PBMCs, obtained 362 days after allogeneic stem cell transplant with calcineurin inhibitor and methotrexate. The source is a female patient aged 25-39 years who received an allogeneic stem cell transplant from an unrelated donor, was CMV-positive, and had acute and chronic GVHD. These T cells may partly come from the graft donor. Written as DNA, the CDR3 is TGTGCCAGCAGTTTTAACAGGGAAGAGACCCAGTACTTC. Protein product: CASSFNREETQYF.